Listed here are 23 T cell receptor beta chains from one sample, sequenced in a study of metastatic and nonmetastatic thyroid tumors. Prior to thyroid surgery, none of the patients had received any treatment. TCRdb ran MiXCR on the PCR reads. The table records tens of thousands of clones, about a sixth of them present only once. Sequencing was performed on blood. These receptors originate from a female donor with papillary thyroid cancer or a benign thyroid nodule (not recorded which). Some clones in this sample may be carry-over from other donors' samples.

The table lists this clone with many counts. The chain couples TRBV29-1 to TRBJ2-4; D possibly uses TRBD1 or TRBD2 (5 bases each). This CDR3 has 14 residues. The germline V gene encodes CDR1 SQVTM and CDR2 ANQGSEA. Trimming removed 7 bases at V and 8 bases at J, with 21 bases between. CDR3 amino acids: CSGGEMGMSDIQYF. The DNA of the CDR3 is TGCAGCGGAGGGGAGATGGGGATGTCGGACATTCAGTACTTC.

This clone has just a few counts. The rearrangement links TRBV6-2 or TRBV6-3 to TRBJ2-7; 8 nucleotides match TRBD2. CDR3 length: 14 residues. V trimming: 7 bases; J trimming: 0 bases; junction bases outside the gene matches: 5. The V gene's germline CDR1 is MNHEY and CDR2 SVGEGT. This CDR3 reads CASKLAASSYEQYF. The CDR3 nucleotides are TGTGCCAGCAAACTAGCGGCCAGCTCCTACGAGCAGTACTTC.

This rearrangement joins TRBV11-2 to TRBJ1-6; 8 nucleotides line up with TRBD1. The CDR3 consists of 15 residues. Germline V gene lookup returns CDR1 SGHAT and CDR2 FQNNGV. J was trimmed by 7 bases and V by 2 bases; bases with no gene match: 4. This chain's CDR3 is CASSLSGGQNSPLHF. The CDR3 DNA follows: TGTGCCAGCAGCTTATCAGGGGGCCAGAATTCACCCCTCCACTTT.

The CDR3 DNA follows: TGTGCCAGCTCACCTTTTGACAGGGGGCGGAACGGCTACACCTTC. This codes for CASSPFDRGRNGYTF. This chain connects TRBV18 to TRBJ1-2; 10 bases line up with TRBD1. Germline CDR1 KGHSH, CDR2 LQKENI. V lost 3 bases and J lost 8; bases outside the gene matches: 9. This CDR3 has 15 amino acids.

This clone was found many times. CDR3: CASSLGHSGLVQSPLHF. The CDR3 DNA is TGCGCCAGCAGCTTGGGGCACAGCGGGTTGGTACAGTCACCCCTCCACTTT. The chain is built from TRBV5-1 and TRBJ1-6, with unresolved D. The V end lost 0 bases, the J end lost 10 bases, and 20 bases lay between the germline ends. This CDR3 spans 17 amino acids. Per germline, CDR1 SGHRS and CDR2 YFSETQ.

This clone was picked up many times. This chain's CDR3 is CASSLPGTGGAFLNQPQHF. In DNA form, the CDR3 reads TGTGCCAGCAGTTTACCCGGGACAGGGGGCGCGTTTTTGAATCAGCCCCAGCATTTT. J is TRBJ1-5 and V is TRBV28, with 12 bases fitting TRBD1. Germline values: CDR1 MDHEN, CDR2 SYDVKM. This CDR3 is built from 19 residues. V was clipped by 2 bases and J by 4 bases; unmatched bases: 12.

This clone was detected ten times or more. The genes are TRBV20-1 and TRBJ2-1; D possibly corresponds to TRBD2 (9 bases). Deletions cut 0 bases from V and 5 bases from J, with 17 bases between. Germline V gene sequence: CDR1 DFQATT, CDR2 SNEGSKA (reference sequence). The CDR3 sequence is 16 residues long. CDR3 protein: CSARDGGGDRNNEQFF. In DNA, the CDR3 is TGCAGTGCTAGAGATGGCGGGGGGGACAGGAACAATGAGCAGTTCTTC.

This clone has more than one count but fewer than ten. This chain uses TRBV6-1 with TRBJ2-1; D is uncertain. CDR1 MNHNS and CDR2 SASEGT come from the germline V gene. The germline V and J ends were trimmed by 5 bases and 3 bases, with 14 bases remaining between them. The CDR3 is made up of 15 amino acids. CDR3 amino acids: CASSLIGENYNEQFF. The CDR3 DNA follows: TGTGCCAGCAGTTTGATCGGCGAGAACTACAATGAGCAGTTCTTC.

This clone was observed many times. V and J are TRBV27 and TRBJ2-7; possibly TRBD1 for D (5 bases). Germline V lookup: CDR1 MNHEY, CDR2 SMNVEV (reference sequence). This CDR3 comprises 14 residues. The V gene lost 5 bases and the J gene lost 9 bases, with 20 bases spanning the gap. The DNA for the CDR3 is TGTGCCAGCAGTGGAAGGGGAAGAACGATGGGGCAGTACTTC. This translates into CASSGRGRTMGQYF.

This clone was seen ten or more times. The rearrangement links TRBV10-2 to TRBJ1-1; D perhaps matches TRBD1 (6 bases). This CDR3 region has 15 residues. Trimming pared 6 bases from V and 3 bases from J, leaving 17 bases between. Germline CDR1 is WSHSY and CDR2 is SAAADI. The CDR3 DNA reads TGCGCCAGCAGCTCTAGCTCAGGGGTTTACACTGAAGCTTTCTTT. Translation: CASSSSSGVYTEAFF.

Here the CDR3 DNA reads TGCAGTGCTATCGGACAGGGAGGTGGCTATGGCTACACCTTC. It yields the protein CSAIGQGGGYGYTF. V is TRBV20-1 and J is TRBJ1-2; 8 nucleotides line up with TRBD1. Germline assignment: CDR1 DFQATT and CDR2 SNEGSKA (reference sequence). This CDR3 has 14 amino acids. V shed 4 bases, J shed 4 bases, and the junction held 8 bases outside the gene matches.

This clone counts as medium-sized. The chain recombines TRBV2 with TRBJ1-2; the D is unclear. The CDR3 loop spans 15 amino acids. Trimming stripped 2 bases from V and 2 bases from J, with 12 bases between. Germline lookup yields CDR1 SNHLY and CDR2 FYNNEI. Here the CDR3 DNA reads TGTGCCAGCAGTGAATTGGCAACCGGCAACTATGGCTACACCTTC. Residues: CASSELATGNYGYTF.

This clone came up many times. The CDR3 here is CASSPKHLLTGELFF. CDR3 nucleotide sequence: TGTGCCAGCAGCCCTAAACACCTCCTTACCGGGGAGCTGTTTTTT. V gene TRBV28 combines with J gene TRBJ2-2; no clear D. Germline V gives CDR1 MDHEN, CDR2 SYDVKM. The CDR3 runs to 15 residues. V was trimmed by 6 bases and J by 5 bases, leaving 16 bases between them.

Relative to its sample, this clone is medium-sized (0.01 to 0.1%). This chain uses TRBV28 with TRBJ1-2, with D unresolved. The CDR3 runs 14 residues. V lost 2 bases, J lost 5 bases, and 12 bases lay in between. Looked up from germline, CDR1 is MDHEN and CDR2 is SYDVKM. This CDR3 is CASSLRAGRYGYTF. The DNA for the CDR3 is TGTGCCAGCAGTTTAAGGGCCGGGCGTTATGGCTACACCTTC.

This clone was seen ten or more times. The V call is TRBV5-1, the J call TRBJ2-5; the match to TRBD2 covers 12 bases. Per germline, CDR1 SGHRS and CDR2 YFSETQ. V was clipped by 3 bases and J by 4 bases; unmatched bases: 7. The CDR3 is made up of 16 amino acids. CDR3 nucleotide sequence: TGCGCCAGCAGCTCCCTAGCGGGAGGGCGGTTAGAGACCCAGTACTTC. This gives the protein CASSSLAGGRLETQYF.

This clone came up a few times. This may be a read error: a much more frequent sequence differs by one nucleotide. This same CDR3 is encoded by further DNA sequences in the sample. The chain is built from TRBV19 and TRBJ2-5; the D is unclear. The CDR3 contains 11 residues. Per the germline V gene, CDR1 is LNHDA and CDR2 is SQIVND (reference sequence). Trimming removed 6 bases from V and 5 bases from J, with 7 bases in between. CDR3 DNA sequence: TGTGCCAGTAGATCCGGTGAGACCCAGTACTTC. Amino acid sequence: CASRSGETQYF.

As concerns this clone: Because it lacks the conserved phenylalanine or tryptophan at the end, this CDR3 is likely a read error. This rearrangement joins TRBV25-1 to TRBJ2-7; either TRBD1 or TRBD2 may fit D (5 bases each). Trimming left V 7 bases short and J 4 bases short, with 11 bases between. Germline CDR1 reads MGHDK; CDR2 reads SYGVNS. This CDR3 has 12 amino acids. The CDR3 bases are TGTGCCAGCACAGGGAGAACTTACGAGCAGTACCTC. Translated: CASTGRTYEQYL.

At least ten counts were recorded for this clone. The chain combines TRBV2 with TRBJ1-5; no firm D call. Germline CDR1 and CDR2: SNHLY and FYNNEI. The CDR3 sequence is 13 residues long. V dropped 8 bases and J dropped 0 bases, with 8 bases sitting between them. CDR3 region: CASSTDSNQPQHF. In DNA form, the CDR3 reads TGTGCCAGCTCCACGGATAGCAATCAGCCCCAGCATTTT.

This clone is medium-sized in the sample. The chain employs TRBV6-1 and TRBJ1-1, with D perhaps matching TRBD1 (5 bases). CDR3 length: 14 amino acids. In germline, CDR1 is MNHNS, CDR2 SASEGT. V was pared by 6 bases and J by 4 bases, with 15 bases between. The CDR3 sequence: CASRQPGPGTEAFF. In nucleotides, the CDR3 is TGTGCCAGCAGGCAACCGGGACCGGGCACTGAAGCTTTCTTT.

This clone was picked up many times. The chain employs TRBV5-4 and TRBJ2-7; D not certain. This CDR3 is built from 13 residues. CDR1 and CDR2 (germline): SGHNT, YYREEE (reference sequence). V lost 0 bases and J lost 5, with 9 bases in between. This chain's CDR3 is CASSLGRWDEQYF. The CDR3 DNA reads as TGTGCCAGCAGCTTGGGACGGTGGGACGAGCAGTACTTC.

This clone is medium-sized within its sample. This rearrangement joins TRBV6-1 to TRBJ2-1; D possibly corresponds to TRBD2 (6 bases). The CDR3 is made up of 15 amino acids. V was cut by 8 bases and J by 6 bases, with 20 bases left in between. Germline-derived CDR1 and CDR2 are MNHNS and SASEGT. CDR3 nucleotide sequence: TGTGCCAGCCGCCGACGGGGGATGGATAGCAATGAGCAGTTCTTC. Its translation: CASRRRGMDSNEQFF.

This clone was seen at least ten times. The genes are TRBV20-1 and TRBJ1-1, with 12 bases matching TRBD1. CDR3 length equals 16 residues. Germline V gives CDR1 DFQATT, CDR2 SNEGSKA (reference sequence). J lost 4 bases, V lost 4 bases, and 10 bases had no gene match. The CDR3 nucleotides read TGCAGTGCTATCGGGACAGGGGGCGGCGGGGGCACTGAAGCTTTCTTT. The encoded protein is CSAIGTGGGGGTEAFF.

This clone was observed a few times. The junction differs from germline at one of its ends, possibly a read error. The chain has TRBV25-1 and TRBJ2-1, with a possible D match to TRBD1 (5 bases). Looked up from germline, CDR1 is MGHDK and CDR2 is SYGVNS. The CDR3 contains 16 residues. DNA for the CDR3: TGTGCCAGCAGTGAGTGGCCAGCCCAATACAGGAATGATCAGTTCTTC. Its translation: CASSEWPAQYRNDQFF.